This is a list of T cell receptor beta chains from one sample in a study of long-term antiretroviral therapy in people with HIV. Libraries were prepared by immunoSEQ multiplex PCR; TCRdb keeps only in-frame clonotypes and omits some of them. Among roughly 18,000 clones listed, 80% to 90% were seen once. This material consisted of unsorted PBMCs, taken 4.2 years after starting antiretroviral therapy. The receptors were sampled from a man aged 50 to 59 with HIV. The CDR3 runs from the conserved cysteine through the conserved F or W. Fields, in order: CDR3 length, J gene, V gene, clone size, D gene, CDR3 DNA, CDR3 protein. D genes are given only for firm matches. Expanded clones get a size class; other rows say once, few or many, or leave the size out.

>14|TRBJ1-4|TRBV10-3|.|.
TGTGCCGTCGCTACAGGGACTACTAATGAAAAACTGTTTTTT
CAVATGTTNEKLFF
>15|TRBJ1-4|TRBV27|.|.
TGTGCCAGCAGTTTTGGGGGCGCAACTAATGAAAAACTGTTTTTT
CASSFGGATNEKLFF
>15|TRBJ1-1|TRBV6-5|.|.
TGTGCCAGCAGTTACCGGGGACCGTCCTCGAGCTCAGCTTTCTTT
CASSYRGPSSSSAFF
>14|TRBJ2-7|TRBV6-1|.|.
TGTGCCAGCAGTTCACCGGGCCCGGCCTACGAGCAGTACTTC
CASSSPGPAYEQYF
>14|TRBJ2-2|TRBV6-5|.|TRBD2
TGTGCCAGCAGTTACGGGCGGGGGTCCGGGGAGCTGTTTTTT
CASSYGRGSGELFF
>15|TRBJ2-5|TRBV12-5|.|.
TGTGCTAGTGGCATCGGGAACAGGGGAGGAGAGACCCAGTACTTC
CASGIGNRGGETQYF
>16|TRBJ1-1|TRBV5-5|.|TRBD1
TGTGCCAGCAGCTTTTCCGTCACAGGGGGGAACACTGAAGCTTTCTTT
CASSFSVTGGNTEAFF
>16|TRBJ2-3|TRBV2|.|.
TGTGCCAGCAGTGAAGCGGGGAACAGGGGAGGACATACGCAGTATTTT
CASSEAGNRGGHTQYF
>13|TRBJ2-2|TRBV12-5|.|.
TGTGCTAGTGGTTTGGACCACACCGGGGAGCTGTTTTTT
CASGLDHTGELFF
>13|TRBJ1-1|TRBV30|.|.
TGTGCCTGGAAACTCGAACGGGGCACTGAAGCTTTCTTT
CAWKLERGTEAFF
>16|TRBJ1-4|TRBV10-3|.|.
TGTGCCATCAGTGAGTCCGAAGCAGTACTTAATGAAAAACTGTTTTTT
CAISESEAVLNEKLFF
>15|TRBJ2-2|TRBV4-3|medium-sized|.
TGCGCCAGCAGCCAAGATTGGGTGAACACCGGGGAGCTGTTTTTT
CASSQDWVNTGELFF
>17|TRBJ1-4|TRBV5-4|.|TRBD1
TGTGCCAGCAGCTTGACGGCAGGGGGCCTGGCTAATGAAAAACTGTTTTTT
CASSLTAGGLANEKLFF
>14|TRBJ2-2|TRBV11-2|medium-sized|.
TGTGCCAGCAGCTTAGTCGGGGGTACCGGGGAGCTGTTTTTT
CASSLVGGTGELFF
>15|TRBJ1-5|TRBV4-3|.|.
TGCGCCAGCAGCCAAGATCCTGGGGGACATCAGCCCCAGCATTTT
CASSQDPGGHQPQHF
>15|TRBJ1-1|TRBV6-1|.|.
TGTGCCAGCAGGGATCCGGGCCTAAAGAACACTGAAGCTTTCTTT
CASRDPGLKNTEAFF
>16|TRBJ2-7|TRBV6-1|.|TRBD1
TGTGCCAGCAGTGACGGGGACAGGGGGTTCTCCTACGAGCAGTACTTC
CASSDGDRGFSYEQYF
>17|TRBJ2-2|TRBV7-2|once|TRBD2
TGTGCCAGCAGCTTGAGCGGGGGGGCCATACATACCGGGGAGCTGTTTTTT
CASSLSGGAIHTGELFF
>16|TRBJ1-6|TRBV10-2|once|.
TGCGCCAGCAGTGAGTCGGTAGGGAATGTTGATTCACCCCTCCACTTT
CASSESVGNVDSPLHF
>12|TRBJ1-2|TRBV7-8|.|.
TGTGCCACCGCGGGACTCGACTATGGCTACACCTTC
CATAGLDYGYTF
>15|TRBJ1-2|TRBV27|.|.
TGTGCCAGCAGTTTTTTGTCCCAGGCGAACTATGGCTACACCTTC
CASSFLSQANYGYTF
>12|TRBJ1-3|TRBV19|.|TRBD1
TGTGCCAGCAGGGGGTCGGGAAACACCATATATTTT
CASRGSGNTIYF
>16|TRBJ2-7|TRBV2|.|TRBD2
TGTGCCAGCAGTTGGACTAGCGGGGCCCCCTCCTACGAGCAGTACTTC
CASSWTSGAPSYEQYF
>13|TRBJ1-2|TRBV7-9|.|.
TGTGCCAGCAGCCCCGGGACGGTCTATGGCTACACCTTC
CASSPGTVYGYTF
>15|TRBJ1-5|TRBV2|.|.
TGTGCCAGCAGTGCTGGGGTCTATAGCAATCAGCCCCAGCATTTT
CASSAGVYSNQPQHF
>13|TRBJ2-2|TRBV2|.|.
TGTGCCAGCAGGTCAGGGGTTACCGGGGAGCTGTTTTTT
CASRSGVTGELFF
>12|TRBJ2-1|TRBV10-3|.|.
TGTGCCATCAGTGTAGGGAACCATGAGCAGTTCTTC
CAISVGNHEQFF
>13|TRBJ1-1|TRBV11-2|.|.
TGTGCCAGCAGCTTAGTCTTGAACACTGAAGCTTTCTTT
CASSLVLNTEAFF
>17|TRBJ1-2|TRBV6-1|few|.
TGTGCCAGCAGTGAAGTGGGGAGCCCGCGGGGCAACTATGGCTACACCTTC
CASSEVGSPRGNYGYTF
>15|TRBJ2-7|TRBV6-6|.|.
TGTGCCAGCAGGAGTAGCGCCGAAAACTCGTACGAGCAGTACTTC
CASRSSAENSYEQYF
>13|TRBJ1-2|TRBV29-1|.|.
TGCAGCGTCTTTGACAGGAGGTTAGGGGGCTACACCTTC
CSVFDRRLGGYTF
>15|TRBJ2-3|TRBV6-5|.|.
TGTGCCAGCAGTCTAGGGAAAACAAGCACAGATACGCAGTATTTT
CASSLGKTSTDTQYF
>15|TRBJ1-2|TRBV10-3|.|.
TGTGCCATCAGTGAGTACGACACCGCTAACTATGGCTACACCTTC
CAISEYDTANYGYTF
>13|TRBJ1-1|TRBV11-3|.|.
TGTGCCAGCAGCACTCGGGACTCTACTGAAGCTTTCTTT
CASSTRDSTEAFF
>13|TRBJ1-2|TRBV5-6|.|.
TGTGCCAGCAGCTTAGGACCGAGCCATCGCTACACCTTC
CASSLGPSHRYTF
>19|TRBJ2-1|TRBV6-1|.|TRBD2
TGTGCCAGCAGTAAAGACCAAAGGACGGGGGGACCAGAGGCCAATGAGCAGTTCTTC
CASSKDQRTGGPEANEQFF
>12|TRBJ1-2|TRBV29-1|.|TRBD1
TGCAGCGTCCACCGGGACAGCTATGGCTACACCTTC
CSVHRDSYGYTF
>17|TRBJ2-1|TRBV5-1|.|.
TGCGCCAGCGACGAAGTTTGGGGGTTATGCTCCTACAATGAGCAGTTCTTC
CASDEVWGLCSYNEQFF
>13|TRBJ1-1|TRBV7-6|.|.
TGTGCCAGCAGCCAAAGACTGAACACTGAAGCTTTCTTT
CASSQRLNTEAFF
>14|TRBJ1-6|TRBV10-2|.|.
TGCGCCAGCAGACGGGGGGCCTGGGATTCACCCCTCCACTTT
CASRRGAWDSPLHF
>15|TRBJ1-1|TRBV4-1|.|.
TGCGCCAGCAGCCAAGATGAGGGGGTCTACACTGAAGCTTTCTTT
CASSQDEGVYTEAFF
>15|TRBJ2-5|TRBV2|once|.
TGTGCCAGCAAGAACCGACCGGAATCGAAAGAGACCCAGTACTTC
CASKNRPESKETQYF
>15|TRBJ1-6|TRBV10-3|once|.
TGTGCCATCAGCACCGGGCAGTCGTTTAATTCACCCCTCCACTTT
CAISTGQSFNSPLHF
>15|TRBJ2-7|TRBV11-2|.|.
TGTGCCAGCAGCCCCCCAATAGGGGAGGCTTACGAGCAGTACTTC
CASSPPIGEAYEQYF
>14|TRBJ1-6|TRBV6-5|.|.
TGTGCCAGCAGCCCTAGGACAGCGAATTCACCCCTCCACTTT
CASSPRTANSPLHF
>14|TRBJ2-7|TRBV5-1|.|TRBD2
TGCGCCAGCAGATCGACTAGCGGGGACTACGAGCAGTACTTC
CASRSTSGDYEQYF
>15|TRBJ2-3|TRBV14|.|.
TGTGCCAGCAGCCAAGAGATATACGCCACAGATACGCAGTATTTT
CASSQEIYATDTQYF
>14|TRBJ1-1|TRBV4-2|once|.
TGTGCCAGCAGCTTGACAGGAGAGAACACTGAAGCTTTCTTT
CASSLTGENTEAFF
>13|TRBJ1-1|TRBV7-7|.|.
TGTGCCAGCAGCTTAGGGCAGAACACTGAAGCTTTCTTT
CASSLGQNTEAFF
>15|TRBJ2-3|TRBV5-1|.|TRBD2
TGCGCCAGCAGCTCCGGGACTACAAGCACAGATACGCAGTATTTT
CASSSGTTSTDTQYF
>15|TRBJ2-2|TRBV28|.|.
TGTGCCAGCAATTCTGCGTGGGGGGCATCCGGGGAGCTGTTTTTT
CASNSAWGASGELFF
>15|TRBJ1-4|TRBV9|.|TRBD1
TGTGCCAGCAGCGTTGCCGGGACAGCCTTTGAAAAACTGTTTTTT
CASSVAGTAFEKLFF
>15|TRBJ1-4|TRBV7-2|.|TRBD1
TGTGCCAGCAGCATCGGACAGGGGACGGGTGAAAAACTGTTTTTT
CASSIGQGTGEKLFF